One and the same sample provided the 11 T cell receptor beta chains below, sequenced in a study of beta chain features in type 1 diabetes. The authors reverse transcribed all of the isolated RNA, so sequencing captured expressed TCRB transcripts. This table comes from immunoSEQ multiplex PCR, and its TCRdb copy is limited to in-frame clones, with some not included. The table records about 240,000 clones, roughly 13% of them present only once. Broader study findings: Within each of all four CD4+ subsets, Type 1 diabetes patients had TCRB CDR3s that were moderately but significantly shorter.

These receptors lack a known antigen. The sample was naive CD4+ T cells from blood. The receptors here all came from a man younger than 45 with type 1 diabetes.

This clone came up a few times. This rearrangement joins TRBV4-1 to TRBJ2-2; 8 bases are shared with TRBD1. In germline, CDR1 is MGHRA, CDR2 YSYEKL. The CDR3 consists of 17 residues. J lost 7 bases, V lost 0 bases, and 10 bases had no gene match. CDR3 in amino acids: CASSQDRTGKEFGELFF. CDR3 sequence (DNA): TGCGCCAGCAGCCAAGATCGGACAGGGAAGGAGTTCGGGGAGCTGTTTTTT.

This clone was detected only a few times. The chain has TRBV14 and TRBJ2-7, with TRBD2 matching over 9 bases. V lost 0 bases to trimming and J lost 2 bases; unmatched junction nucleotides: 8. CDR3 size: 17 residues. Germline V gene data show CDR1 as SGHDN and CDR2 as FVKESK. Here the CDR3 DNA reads TGTGCCAGCAGCCAAGAAGGAAGCGGGAGGATCACCTACGAGCAGTACTTC. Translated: CASSQEGSGRITYEQYF.

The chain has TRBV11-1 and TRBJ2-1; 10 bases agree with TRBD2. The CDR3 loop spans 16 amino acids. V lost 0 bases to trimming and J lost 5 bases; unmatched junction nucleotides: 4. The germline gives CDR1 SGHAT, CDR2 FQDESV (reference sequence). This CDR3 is CASSLARLAGHNEQFF. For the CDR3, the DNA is TGTGCCAGCAGCTTAGCCCGACTAGCGGGCCACAATGAGCAGTTCTTC.

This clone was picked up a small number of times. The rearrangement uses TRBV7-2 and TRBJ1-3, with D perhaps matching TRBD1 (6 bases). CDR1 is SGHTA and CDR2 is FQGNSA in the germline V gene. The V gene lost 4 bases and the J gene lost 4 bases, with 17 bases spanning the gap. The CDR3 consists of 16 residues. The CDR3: CASSSPTGMGGNTIYF. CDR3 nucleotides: TGTGCCAGCAGCTCCCCCACAGGGATGGGGGGAAACACCATATATTTT.

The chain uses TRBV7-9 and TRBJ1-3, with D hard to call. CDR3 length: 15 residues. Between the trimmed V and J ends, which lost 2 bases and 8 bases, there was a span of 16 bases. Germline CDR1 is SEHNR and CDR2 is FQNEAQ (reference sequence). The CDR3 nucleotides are TGTGCCAGCAGCTTAACGGGGATCCCGAAGGACACCATATATTTT. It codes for CASSLTGIPKDTIYF.

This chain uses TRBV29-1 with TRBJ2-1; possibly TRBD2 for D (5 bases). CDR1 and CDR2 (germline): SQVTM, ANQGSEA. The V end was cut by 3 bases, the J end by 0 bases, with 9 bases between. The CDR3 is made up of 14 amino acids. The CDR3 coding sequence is TGCAGCGTTGATTCGGGGAGCTCCTACAATGAGCAGTTCTTC. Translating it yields CSVDSGSSYNEQFF.

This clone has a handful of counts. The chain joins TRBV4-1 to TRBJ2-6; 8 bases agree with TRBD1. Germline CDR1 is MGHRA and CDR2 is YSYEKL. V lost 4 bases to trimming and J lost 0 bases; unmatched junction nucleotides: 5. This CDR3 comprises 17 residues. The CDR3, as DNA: TGCGCCAGCAGCCCCGGGACAGGCCGCTCTGGGGCCAACGTCCTGACTTTC. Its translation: CASSPGTGRSGANVLTF.

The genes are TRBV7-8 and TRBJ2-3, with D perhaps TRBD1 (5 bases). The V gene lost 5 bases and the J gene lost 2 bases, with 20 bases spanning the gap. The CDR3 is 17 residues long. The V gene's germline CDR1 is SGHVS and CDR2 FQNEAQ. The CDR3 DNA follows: TGTGCCAGCAGCCCTGACTCTATTGGGGCAAACACAGATACGCAGTATTTT. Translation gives CASSPDSIGANTDTQYF.

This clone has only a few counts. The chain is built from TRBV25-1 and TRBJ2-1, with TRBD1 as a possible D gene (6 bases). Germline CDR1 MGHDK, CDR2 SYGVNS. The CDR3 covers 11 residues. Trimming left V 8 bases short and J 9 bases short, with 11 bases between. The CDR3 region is CASSQGGEQFF. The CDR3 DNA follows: TGTGCCAGCTCCCAAGGGGGTGAGCAGTTCTTC.

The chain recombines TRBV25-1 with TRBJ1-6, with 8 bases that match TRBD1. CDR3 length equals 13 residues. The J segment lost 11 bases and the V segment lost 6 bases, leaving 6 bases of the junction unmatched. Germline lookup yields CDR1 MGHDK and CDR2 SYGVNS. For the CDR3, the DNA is TGTGCCAGCAGCGGACAGGGTTTGACACCCCTCCACTTT. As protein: CASSGQGLTPLHF.

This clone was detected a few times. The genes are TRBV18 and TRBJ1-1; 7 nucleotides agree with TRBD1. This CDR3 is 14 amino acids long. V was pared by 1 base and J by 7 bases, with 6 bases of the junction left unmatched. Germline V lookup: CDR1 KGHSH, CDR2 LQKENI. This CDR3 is CASSPRQGEGEAFF. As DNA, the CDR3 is TGTGCCAGCTCACCACGACAGGGAGAGGGTGAAGCTTTCTTT. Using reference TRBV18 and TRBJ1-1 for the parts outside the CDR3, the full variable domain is NAGVMQNPRHLVRRRGQEARLRCSPMKGHSHVYWYRQLPEEGLKFMVYLQKENIIDESGMPKERFSAEFPKEGPSILRIQQVVRGDSAAYFCASSPRQGEGEAFFGQGTRLTVV.